This TCR beta chain was found in a study of Ad26.COV2.S vaccination and SARS-CoV-2 variants. Study-level background: Ad26.COV2.S shots went into the muscle once or twice, 56 days apart. Study results and caveats: Spike-specific TCR breadth was greater in vaccine than placebo recipients. The breadth of spike-specific CD8+ and CD4+ T cell responses after vaccination was reportedly substantial. Possible underestimation of total T cell responses by the TCR breadth and depth analyses was noted.

The method was immunoSEQ multiplex PCR; TCRdb's version includes in-frame clones alone and lacks a portion of them. The sample has approximately 480,000 clones, about 83% seen once; the top ten hold around 13%. V dropped 3 bases and J dropped 9 bases, with 15 bases sitting between them. From germline, CDR1 is MNHNS and CDR2 SASEGT. The CDR3 contains 14 residues. As to treatment: around 19 received Ad26.COV2.S at low or high dose, single or two shots; about 5 received placebo; per-sample allocation not given. It was on day 63 after the first vaccine or placebo injection that samples were taken. A remark on this clone: Its specificity is unknown.

The TCR comes from a person aged 18-65 years who received the Ad26.COV2.S COVID-19 vaccine or a placebo. The gene calls are TRBV6-1 and TRBJ1-5, with a possible D match to TRBD1 (6 bases). The sample here was peripheral blood, taken in a trial of Ad26.COV2.S vaccine versus placebo. This CDR3 is CASSDRGPTRPQHF. In nucleotides, the CDR3 is TGTGCCAGCAGTGACAGGGGTCCCACTCGGCCCCAGCATTTT.